A single sample is the source of the 21 T cell receptor beta chains below, sequenced in a study of T cell clonotyping in hematopoietic cell transplantation. Profiling relied on immunoSEQ multiplex PCR, and the TCRdb table lists in-frame clones only, not all of them. Among more than 6,500 clones listed, roughly 94% were seen once. This sample comprised peripheral blood mononuclear cells, obtained 30 days after allogeneic stem cell transplant. The source of these receptors is a male patient between 60 and 69 years old who had an allogeneic stem cell transplant from an unrelated donor, so T cells may come from the graft donor. Some clones in this sample may be carry-over from other donors' samples.

The chain uses TRBV5-1 and TRBJ1-2, with 10 bases identical to TRBD1. V shed 7 bases and J 5 bases; nucleotides not matched to a gene: 8. CDR3 length: 14 residues. CDR1 and CDR2 (germline): SGHRS, YFSETQ. The CDR3 reads CASYPGTGAYGYTF. The CDR3 coding sequence is TGCGCCAGCTACCCCGGGACAGGGGCATATGGCTACACCTTC.

This chain connects TRBV9 to TRBJ2-7; the match to TRBD2 covers 7 bases. V lost 1 base and J lost 5; bases outside the gene matches: 9. The CDR3 runs 15 residues. Germline values: CDR1 SGDLS, CDR2 YYNGEE. CDR3 amino acids: CASSVHPSGFDEQYF. In nucleotides, the CDR3 is TGTGCCAGCAGCGTACATCCTAGCGGTTTCGACGAGCAGTACTTC. The variable domain in full, completed from reference TRBV9 and TRBJ2-7, reads DSGVTQTPKHLITATGQRVTLRCSPRSGDLSVYWYQQSLDQGLQFLIQYYNGEERAKGNILERFSAQQFPDLHSELNLSSLELGDSALYFCASSVHPSGFDEQYFGPGTRLTVT.

J is TRBJ2-7 and V is TRBV18, with 7 bases matching TRBD2. J was trimmed by 3 bases and V by 6 bases; bases with no gene match: 8. CDR3 length equals 14 residues. CDR1 is KGHSH and CDR2 is LQKENI in the germline V gene. CDR3: CASSPSSGNYEQYF. The CDR3 nucleotides are TGTGCCAGCTCCCCGAGCAGCGGGAACTACGAGCAGTACTTC.

The V and J genes are TRBV28 and TRBJ1-3, with D uncertain. Germline CDR1 MDHEN, CDR2 SYDVKM. V lost 5 bases to trimming and J lost 8 bases, with 19 bases between them. This CDR3 comprises 15 residues. The DNA for the CDR3 is TGTGCCAGCAGTAGACGCGCCTGGGGATGGGACACCATATATTTT. Translating gives CASSRRAWGWDTIYF.

The chain joins TRBV7-2 to TRBJ2-7; the D is unclear. The CDR3 loop spans 11 amino acids. Germline CDR1 and CDR2: SGHTA and FQGNSA. V lost 2 bases and J 4 bases, leaving 3 bases between the germline ends. The CDR3 is CASSLQYEQYF. CDR3 nucleotides: TGTGCCAGCAGCTTACAGTACGAGCAGTACTTC.

This chain uses TRBV9 with TRBJ2-1; the match to TRBD2 covers 7 bases. With V trimmed by 0 bases and J by 8 bases, 11 bases remained unmatched. The CDR3 has 16 amino acids. Germline V lookup: CDR1 SGDLS, CDR2 YYNGEE. This CDR3 is CASSVVGASGGDEQFF. The DNA for the CDR3 is TGTGCCAGCAGCGTAGTCGGGGCTAGCGGTGGCGATGAGCAGTTCTTC.

The chain is built from TRBV5-1 and TRBJ2-1, with TRBD2 matching over 10 bases. Germline V gene sequence: CDR1 SGHRS, CDR2 YFSETQ. The CDR3 totals 14 residues. After removal of 0 bases from V and 9 bases from J, the junction contained 3 bases not matched to a gene. The CDR3 spells CASSLVVAGGEQFF. The CDR3 nucleotides are TGCGCCAGCAGCTTGGTAGTAGCGGGAGGTGAGCAGTTCTTC.

The chain has TRBV7-9 and TRBJ1-2; unclear D gene. This CDR3 region has 9 residues. With 4 bases removed from V and 10 bases from J, the gap between germline ends came to 4 bases. Germline V lookup: CDR1 SEHNR, CDR2 FQNEAQ (reference sequence). The CDR3 loop is CASSSNYTF. CDR3 in DNA: TGTGCCAGCAGCTCGAACTACACCTTC.

This clone was detected once. The rearrangement uses TRBV27 and TRBJ2-7; D not certain. From germline, CDR1 is MNHEY and CDR2 SMNVEV (reference sequence). The CDR3 has 16 amino acids. V dropped 6 bases and J dropped 2 bases, with 20 bases sitting between them. The CDR3 DNA follows: TGTGCCAGCAGGGATTTAGCCAGCGAGCAACCCTACGAGCAGTACTTC. Protein product: CASRDLASEQPYEQYF.

This sequence joins TRBV2 and TRBJ2-1, with no clear D. The CDR3 totals 13 residues. The germline V gene encodes CDR1 SNHLY and CDR2 FYNNEI. Trimming shortened V by 8 bases and J by 8 bases, and 16 bases separated the two germline ends. The CDR3 DNA reads as TGTGCCAGCTCGCCGAAGGGATTCGATGAGCAGTTCTTC. Translation: CASSPKGFDEQFF.

This clone appeared a few times. The chain recombines TRBV7-9 with TRBJ2-2; D ambiguous. The CDR3 loop spans 16 amino acids. The germline V gene encodes CDR1 SEHNR and CDR2 FQNEAQ (reference sequence). V was pared by 2 bases and J by 3 bases, with 13 bases between. CDR3: CASSLRLTSDTGELFF. The CDR3 DNA is TGTGCCAGCAGCTTACGACTTACCTCGGACACCGGGGAGCTGTTTTTT.

The V gene is TRBV9, the J gene TRBJ2-2; D possibly matches TRBD1 or TRBD2 (5 bases each). Germline loops: CDR1 SGDLS, CDR2 YYNGEE. The CDR3 is made up of 17 amino acids. V was clipped by 4 bases and J by 0 bases, with 16 bases between them. The CDR3 DNA reads as TGTGCCAGCAGCCCCCCCACCGGGACCTCGAACACCGGGGAGCTGTTTTTT. Its translation is CASSPPTGTSNTGELFF.

The table lists this clone with a few counts. V gene TRBV4-1 combines with J gene TRBJ2-3; weak D call: TRBD2 (6 bases). V was trimmed by 4 bases and J by 0 bases, leaving 11 bases between them. The CDR3 is 15 residues long. Germline lookup yields CDR1 MGHRA and CDR2 YSYEKL. CDR3 coding DNA: TGCGCCAGCAGCCCTAGGGCGGGAAGCACAGATACGCAGTATTTT. Amino acids: CASSPRAGSTDTQYF.

The rearrangement joins TRBV1 to TRBJ1-5; the table's D call TRBD1 went unverified against the DNA. TRBV1 is noted as a pseudogene. CDR3 length equals 18 residues. CDR3 region: CTSSQWDRPINSNQPQHF. DNA of the CDR3: TGCACCAGCAGCCAGTGGGACAGACCAATTAATAGCAATCAGCCCCAGCATTTT.

The rearrangement links TRBV6-4 to TRBJ2-3; TRBD2 aligns across 7 bases. This CDR3 has 15 amino acids. Germline V gives CDR1 MRHNA, CDR2 SNTAGT. The junction had 8 bases not matched to a gene; V was cut back by 0 bases and J by 8 bases. CDR3 DNA sequence: TGTGCCAGCAGTGACTCGGGACTACCTCGTGTTACGCAGTATTTT. This codes for CASSDSGLPRVTQYF.

The chain is built from TRBV7-9 and TRBJ2-7, with 8 nucleotides matching TRBD2. Trimming cost V 4 bases and J 1 base; bases outside gene matches: 12. This CDR3 has 17 amino acids. Per the germline V gene, CDR1 is SEHNR and CDR2 is FQNEAQ (reference sequence). The CDR3 nucleotides are TGTGCCAGCAGCTCCACACACTCACTAGCGGCTTCCTACGAGCAGTACTTC. Protein: CASSSTHSLAASYEQYF.

The V gene is TRBV10-2, the J gene TRBJ2-7; 8 positions match TRBD2. This CDR3 region has 14 residues. Germline V CDR1 and CDR2: WSHSY, SAAADI. Trimming removed 3 bases from V and 0 bases from J; junction bases left unmatched: 1. Here the CDR3 reads CASSESGSSYEQYF. In DNA form, the CDR3 reads TGCGCCAGCAGTGAAAGCGGGAGCTCCTACGAGCAGTACTTC.

The V call is TRBV4-2, the J call TRBJ1-2; D unclear. This CDR3 has 15 residues. Trimming stripped 0 bases from V and 4 bases from J, with 12 bases between. The V gene's germline CDR1 is LGHNA and CDR2 YNFKEQ. CDR3 sequence reads: CASSQDPGMGYGYTF. CDR3 sequence (DNA): TGTGCCAGCAGCCAAGATCCCGGGATGGGCTATGGCTACACCTTC.

The chain couples TRBV25-1 to TRBJ2-2; D is undetermined. With 0 bases removed from V and 1 base from J, the gap between germline ends came to 6 bases. Per germline, CDR1 MGHDK and CDR2 SYGVNS. The CDR3 is 15 residues long. Here the CDR3 reads CASSEYKGNTGELFF. CDR3 DNA sequence: TGTGCCAGCAGTGAATATAAGGGGAACACCGGGGAGCTGTTTTTT.

The rearrangement links TRBV30 to TRBJ2-5, with D perhaps being TRBD1 or TRBD2 (6 bases each). This CDR3 is built from 15 residues. The germline V gene encodes CDR1 GTSNPN and CDR2 SVGIG (reference sequence). Deletions cut 2 bases from V and 4 bases from J, with 17 bases between. CDR3 nucleotides: TGTGCCTGGAGTCCGGGGGCAGGACTCGCAGAGACCCAGTACTTC. This sequence encodes CAWSPGAGLAETQYF.

J is TRBJ2-1 and V is TRBV11-2; no reliable D call. V was pared by 6 bases and J by 3 bases, with 9 bases between. The CDR3 loop spans 13 amino acids. The germline CDR1 and CDR2 sequences are SGHAT and FQNNGV. The CDR3 spells CASSYSNYNEQFF. The CDR3 DNA reads as TGTGCCAGCAGTTACAGCAACTACAATGAGCAGTTCTTC.